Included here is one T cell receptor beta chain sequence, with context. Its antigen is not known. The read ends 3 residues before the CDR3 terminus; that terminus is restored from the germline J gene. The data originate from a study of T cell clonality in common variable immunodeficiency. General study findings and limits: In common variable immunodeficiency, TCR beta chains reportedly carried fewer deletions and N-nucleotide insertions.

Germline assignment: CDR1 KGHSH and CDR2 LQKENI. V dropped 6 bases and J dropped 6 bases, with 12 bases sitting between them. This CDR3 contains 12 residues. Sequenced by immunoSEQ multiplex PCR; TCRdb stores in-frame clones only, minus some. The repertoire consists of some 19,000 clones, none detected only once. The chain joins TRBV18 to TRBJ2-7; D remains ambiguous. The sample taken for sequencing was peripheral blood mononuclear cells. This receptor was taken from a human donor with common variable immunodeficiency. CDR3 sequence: CASSSTRLEQYF. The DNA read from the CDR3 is TGTGCCAGCTCCTCCACCAGGCTCGAG.